This T cell receptor beta chain was captured in a study of tissue T cells after allogeneic stem cell transplantation. Across the whole study: Several lines of graft-versus-host disease therapy were given to all patients, all with gastrointestinal involvement. General study results and limits: Tissue-detected TCR repertoire was only partly captured by blood and spleen T cells. Anatomically similar tissues had similar TCR repertoires within each patient. Motif-based clustering found tissue-specific repertoire signatures shared across patients, though few clones were shared.

TCRdb's copy holds only in-frame clones and misses some; the assay was immunoSEQ multiplex PCR. The sample carries around 25,000 clones, about 89% recorded once. With V trimmed by 5 bases and J by 1 base, 8 bases remained unmatched. This CDR3 region has 16 residues. Germline CDR1 is LNHDA and CDR2 is SQIVND (reference sequence). Of note for this clone: Its specificity is unknown.

This clonotype was obtained from a male donor aged 60 or over who later had graft-versus-host disease after an allogeneic stem cell transplant. Sequencing was performed on blood, taken before transplantation. V usage is TRBV19 and J usage is TRBJ2-3, with 8 positions matching TRBD1. CDR3 region: CASSLGQGKGTDTQYF. DNA of the CDR3: TGTGCCAGTAGTCTAGGACAGGGCAAGGGCACAGATACGCAGTATTTT.